Following are 25 T cell receptor beta chains from one sample sequenced in a study of control samples from healthy donors and cancer patients. Sequencing used immunoSEQ multiplex PCR; TCRdb keeps in-frame clones, though not all of them. The data hold around 58,000 clones, with roughly 95% observed a single time. Sample: blood. All receptors come from a woman between 18 and 29 years old in good health.

V and J are TRBV2 and TRBJ1-2; D unclear. The CDR3 consists of 14 residues. The V end lost 8 bases, the J end lost 4 bases, and 17 bases lay between the germline ends. Germline V CDR1 and CDR2: SNHLY, FYNNEI. The CDR3 loop reads CASPPGGSLYGYTF. Here the CDR3 DNA reads TGTGCCAGCCCCCCGGGCGGCTCCCTCTATGGCTACACCTTC.

This chain joins TRBV2 and TRBJ1-1, with 7 bases lining up with TRBD1. J gave up 2 bases and V 6 bases, and 6 bases lay outside the gene matches. This CDR3 contains 14 residues. The V gene's germline CDR1 is SNHLY and CDR2 FYNNEI. The CDR3 loop reads CASRRQGSNTEAFF. The DNA for the CDR3 is TGTGCCAGCAGAAGACAGGGATCCAACACTGAAGCTTTCTTT.

This chain connects TRBV13 to TRBJ1-3; D is undetermined. Trimming took 0 bases from V and 4 from J, leaving 7 bases between them. This CDR3 is built from 14 residues. Germline CDR1 PRHDT, CDR2 FYEKMQ (reference sequence). CDR3 nucleotides: TGTGCCAGCAGCTTAGGGGGATCGGGAAACACCATATATTTT. The encoded protein is CASSLGGSGNTIYF.

The chain has TRBV12-3 or TRBV12-4 and TRBJ2-3; D possibly corresponds to TRBD2 (5 bases). V was pared by 3 bases and J by 4 bases, with 8 bases between. The CDR3 length is 13 residues. The CDR3, as DNA: TGTGCCAGCAGTTTGTCACTAGCAGATACGCAGTATTTT. It encodes CASSLSLADTQYF.

This rearrangement joins TRBV18 to TRBJ2-1; D is perhaps TRBD2 (7 bases). The CDR3 sequence is 18 residues long. Germline CDR1 KGHSH, CDR2 LQKENI. The germline V and J ends were trimmed by 3 bases and 3 bases, with 21 bases remaining between them. The DNA for the CDR3 is TGTGCCAGCTCACCGAGCTGGGGGGGGACAACTTTCTACAATGAGCAGTTCTTC. Translation gives CASSPSWGGTTFYNEQFF.

The J gene is TRBJ2-7, the V gene TRBV5-6; D is undetermined. V lost 3 bases, J lost 0 bases, and 13 bases lay in between. The length of the CDR3 is 15 residues. Per germline, CDR1 SGHDT and CDR2 YYEEEE. The CDR3 region has the DNA TGTGCCAGCAGCTCGTTAGGACCGACCTCCTACGAGCAGTACTTC. It yields the protein CASSSLGPTSYEQYF.

The chain employs TRBV30 and TRBJ1-5; 7 bases align to TRBD1. The CDR3 extends over 15 amino acids. From germline, CDR1 is GTSNPN and CDR2 SVGIG (reference sequence). Losses at the gene ends were 2 bases for V and 2 bases for J; bases not matched to a gene: 6. The CDR3 spells CAWSRAGGGNQPQHF. CDR3 bases: TGTGCCTGGAGTAGGGCAGGGGGAGGCAATCAGCCCCAGCATTTT.

The J gene is TRBJ2-6, the V gene TRBV15, with D perhaps matching TRBD1 (6 bases). CDR1 LNHNV and CDR2 YYDKDF come from the germline V gene (reference sequence). This CDR3 spans 16 amino acids. The ends were cut back, 0 bases at V and 4 bases at J, with 10 bases in the middle. The CDR3 loop is CATSRDTGTGANVLTF. CDR3 sequence (DNA): TGTGCCACCAGCAGAGATACCGGGACAGGGGCCAACGTCCTGACTTTC.

V usage is TRBV9 and J usage is TRBJ1-4; 7 nucleotides match TRBD1. The CDR3 covers 17 residues. Germline V gene lookup returns CDR1 SGDLS and CDR2 YYNGEE. V dropped 5 bases and J dropped 8; count of bases not matched to a gene: 18. Written as DNA, the CDR3 is TGTGCCAGCAGTTCTTTTGCCCGCTCAGGGGGGGGCGAAAAACTGTTTTTT. Amino acids: CASSSFARSGGGEKLFF.

This sequence joins TRBV18 and TRBJ2-7; no firm D call. The CDR3 consists of 14 residues. V shed 2 bases and J shed 1 base, with 9 bases lying between them. Germline V gene data show CDR1 as KGHSH and CDR2 as LQKENI. CDR3 sequence: CASSPGAVSYEQYF. In DNA form, the CDR3 reads TGTGCCAGCTCACCAGGAGCAGTTTCCTACGAGCAGTACTTC. Combining the CDR3 with reference TRBV18 and TRBJ2-7 gives the whole variable domain NAGVMQNPRHLVRRRGQEARLRCSPMKGHSHVYWYRQLPEEGLKFMVYLQKENIIDESGMPKERFSAEFPKEGPSILRIQQVVRGDSAAYFCASSPGAVSYEQYFGPGTRLTVT.

This clone came up a few times. The CDR3 loop is CASSLRAGDYGYTF. The DNA for the CDR3 is TGTGCCAGCAGCCTAAGGGCAGGTGACTATGGCTACACCTTC. The chain carries TRBV7-9 and TRBJ1-2; D is unresolved. Between the trimmed V and J ends, which lost 5 bases and 3 bases, there was a span of 13 bases. CDR3 size: 14 residues. The germline V gene has CDR1 SEHNR and CDR2 FQNEAQ (reference sequence).

V gene TRBV19 combines with J gene TRBJ1-5, with D perhaps matching TRBD1 (5 bases). With 10 bases removed from V and 5 bases from J, the gap between germline ends came to 18 bases. Germline lookup yields CDR1 LNHDA and CDR2 SQIVND (reference sequence). CDR3 length: 14 amino acids. The CDR3 reads CATATGTEYQPQHF. The DNA of the CDR3 is TGTGCCACCGCGACCGGGACGGAATATCAGCCCCAGCATTTT.

The V gene is TRBV7-9, the J gene TRBJ1-2; 9 nucleotides agree with TRBD1. CDR1 is SEHNR, CDR2 FQNEAQ, per germline (reference sequence). This CDR3 is 16 amino acids long. J gave up 5 bases and V 4 bases, and 11 bases lay outside the gene matches. CDR3 loop: CASSSRTQGAGYGYTF. CDR3 DNA: TGTGCCAGCAGCTCCAGAACACAGGGGGCAGGGTATGGCTACACCTTC. Variable domain in full (rest from reference TRBV7-9 and TRBJ1-2): DTGVSQNPRHKITKRGQNVTFRCDPISEHNRLYWYRQTLGQGPEFLTYFQNEAQLEKSRLLSDRFSAERPKGSFSTLEIQRTEQGDSAMYLCASSSRTQGAGYGYTFGSGTRLTVV.

The gene calls are TRBV2 and TRBJ2-7; either TRBD1 or TRBD2 may supply D (6 bases each). Germline loops: CDR1 SNHLY, CDR2 FYNNEI. The CDR3 sequence is 13 residues long. Trimming pared 3 bases from V and 4 bases from J, leaving 10 bases between. This CDR3 reads CASSDGGTYEQYF. CDR3 DNA: TGTGCCAGCAGTGACGGGGGCACTTACGAGCAGTACTTC. Full variable domain (rest looked up from reference TRBV2 and TRBJ2-7): EPEVTQTPSHQVTQMGQEVILRCVPISNHLYFYWYRQILGQKVEFLVSFYNNEISEKSEIFDDQFSVERPDGSNFTLKIRSTKLEDSAMYFCASSDGGTYEQYFGPGTRLTVT.

V and J are TRBV29-1 and TRBJ1-4; D is possibly TRBD1 (5 bases). Trimming shortened V by 2 bases and J by 8 bases, and 18 bases separated the two germline ends. The CDR3 spans 15 residues. CDR1 and CDR2 from the germline V gene are SQVTM and ANQGSEA. The CDR3 protein is CSVESSWGEGEKLFF. CDR3 in DNA: TGCAGCGTTGAATCTTCATGGGGGGAGGGGGAAAAACTGTTTTTT.

This sequence joins TRBV15 and TRBJ1-2; TRBD1 matches 8 bases. Germline V CDR1 and CDR2: LNHNV, YYDKDF (reference sequence). The V and J ends lost 0 bases and 0 bases, in that order; junction bases with no gene match: 12. There are 19 residues in the CDR3. This CDR3 is CATSREDRVWERANYGYTF. CDR3 nucleotide sequence: TGTGCCACCAGCAGAGAGGACAGGGTTTGGGAACGAGCTAACTATGGCTACACCTTC.

The J gene is TRBJ1-5, the V gene TRBV19; 9 bases align to TRBD1. CDR3 length: 14 residues. Germline CDR1 reads LNHDA; CDR2 reads SQIVND (reference sequence). V gave up 8 bases and J gave up 4 bases; unmatched junction bases: 6. This CDR3 is CASEGQGGNQPQHF. CDR3 in DNA: TGTGCCAGTGAGGGACAGGGCGGGAATCAGCCCCAGCATTTT.

The rearrangement links TRBV19 to TRBJ2-1; a possible D gene is TRBD1 (5 bases). This CDR3 region has 12 residues. Between the trimmed V and J ends, which lost 5 bases and 9 bases, there was a span of 11 bases. Germline V lookup: CDR1 LNHDA, CDR2 SQIVND (reference sequence). Here the CDR3 reads CASSYWTSEQFF. For the CDR3, the DNA is TGTGCCAGTAGTTACTGGACATCTGAGCAGTTCTTC.

The chain recombines TRBV30 with TRBJ1-6, with a tentative D call TRBD1 (6 bases). Germline V lookup: CDR1 GTSNPN, CDR2 SVGIG (reference sequence). CDR3 length equals 14 residues. V was shortened by 5 bases and J by 7 bases, with 15 bases between the two germline ends. The CDR3 DNA reads as TGTGCCTGGGGTGAGGGAACAGGGAATTCACCCCTCCACTTT. Translated: CAWGEGTGNSPLHF.

This chain connects TRBV6-1 to TRBJ2-7, with D perhaps matching TRBD1 (5 bases). The CDR3 is 16 amino acids. Trimming shortened V by 3 bases and J by 4 bases, and 19 bases separated the two germline ends. From germline, CDR1 is MNHNS and CDR2 SASEGT. The CDR3 DNA is TGTGCCAGCAGTGAGGACATGGGTCTGTTAGGATACGAGCAGTACTTC. This translates into CASSEDMGLLGYEQYF.

The gene calls are TRBV11-2 and TRBJ2-5; D is unclear. Germline V gene data show CDR1 as SGHAT and CDR2 as FQNNGV. The CDR3 totals 12 residues. V shed 4 bases and J shed 5 bases, with 8 bases lying between them. The CDR3, as DNA: TGTGCCAGCAGCTGGGTCGGCGAGACCCAGTACTTC. Protein: CASSWVGETQYF.

V gene TRBV5-6 combines with J gene TRBJ2-7; 8 nucleotides align to TRBD1. CDR3 size: 13 residues. V trimming: 4 bases; J trimming: 6 bases; junction bases outside the gene matches: 6. Germline values: CDR1 SGHDT, CDR2 YYEEEE. In DNA, the CDR3 is TGTGCCAGCAGCCTGGACAGGGATAGCGAGCAGTACTTC. As protein: CASSLDRDSEQYF.

This clone appeared a few times. The chain employs TRBV25-1 and TRBJ2-3; the match to TRBD1 covers 10 bases. Trimming at V came to 6 bases and at J to 4 bases, leaving 1 base not matched to a gene. Germline values: CDR1 MGHDK, CDR2 SYGVNS. The CDR3 has 13 residues. CDR3: CASSGTGADTQYF. CDR3 sequence (DNA): TGTGCCAGCAGCGGGACAGGGGCAGATACGCAGTATTTT.

J is TRBJ1-3 and V is TRBV24-1, with 8 nucleotides matching TRBD1. With V trimmed by 4 bases and J by 4 bases, 2 bases remained unmatched. The CDR3 has 14 residues. The germline V gene encodes CDR1 KGHDR and CDR2 SFDVKD. The CDR3 nucleotides are TGTGCCACCAGTGACAGGGGGCGAGGAAACACCATATATTTT. Amino acid sequence: CATSDRGRGNTIYF.

V gene TRBV5-6 combines with J gene TRBJ1-6, with D perhaps matching TRBD1 (6 bases). Trimming took 7 bases from V and 10 from J, leaving 15 bases between them. The CDR3 length is 13 residues. In germline, CDR1 is SGHDT, CDR2 YYEEEE. CDR3 nucleotides: TGTGCCAGCGGACCAGGGGTAGGGTCACCCCTCCACTTT. Residues: CASGPGVGSPLHF. The variable domain in full, completed from reference TRBV5-6 and TRBJ1-6, reads DAGVTQSPTHLIKTRGQQVTLRCSPKSGHDTVSWYQQALGQGPQFIFQYYEEEERQRGNFPDRFSGHQFPNYSSELNVNALLLGDSALYLCASGPGVGSPLHFGNGTRLTVT.